Following are 20 T cell receptor beta chains from one sample sequenced in a study of CD8 T cells in Susac syndrome. With random hexamers, reverse transcription was performed on about 0.45 to 1 ug of RNA. A single record per CDR3 protein comes from TCRdb applying MiXCR to the immunoSEQ multiplex PCR reads. The sample carries roughly 200,000 distinct CDR3 sequences, 90% to 97% recorded once. The material sequenced was CD4+ T cells from PBMCs. These receptors all stem from a human donor with multiple sclerosis.

This rearrangement joins TRBV7-2 to TRBJ1-5; D is unresolved. The CDR3 has 13 amino acids. In germline, CDR1 is SGHTA, CDR2 FQGNSA. V was shortened by 2 bases and J by 6 bases, with 8 bases between the two germline ends. Written as DNA, the CDR3 is TGTGCCAGCAGCTTAAGGGAGCGTCAGCCCCAGCATTTT. It codes for CASSLRERQPQHF.

This rearrangement joins TRBV3-1 to TRBJ2-1, with D tentatively TRBD1 (6 bases). V shed 5 bases and J shed 5 bases, with 16 bases lying between them. The CDR3 covers 15 residues. Per germline, CDR1 LGHDT and CDR2 YNNKEL (reference sequence). CDR3 in amino acids: CASSGFQGPNNEQFF. Here the CDR3 DNA reads TGTGCCAGCAGCGGATTCCAGGGGCCGAACAATGAGCAGTTCTTC.

The chain has TRBV11-2 and TRBJ2-7; D call uncertain. V shed 5 bases and J shed 2 bases, with 10 bases lying between them. The CDR3 length is 13 residues. Germline V gene data show CDR1 as SGHAT and CDR2 as FQNNGV. The CDR3 sequence is CASSTRRTYEQYF. In DNA, the CDR3 is TGTGCCAGCAGCACCCGACGCACCTACGAGCAGTACTTC.

The V call is TRBV29-1, the J call TRBJ1-2; D is perhaps TRBD1 (5 bases). The CDR3 is made up of 13 amino acids. Trimming cost V 4 bases and J 4 bases, with 13 bases left between them. The germline V gene encodes CDR1 SQVTM and CDR2 ANQGSEA. The CDR3 sequence is CSVGQTRIYGYTF. Here the CDR3 DNA reads TGCAGCGTTGGACAGACGAGGATCTATGGCTACACCTTC.

The V and J genes are TRBV3-1 and TRBJ1-2; possible D gene TRBD1, 6 bases. Germline V CDR1 and CDR2: LGHDT, YNNKEL (reference sequence). The CDR3 length is 15 residues. Trimming shortened V by 4 bases and J by 7 bases, and 19 bases separated the two germline ends. CDR3 in amino acids: CASSLPGQQAGGYTF. The CDR3 DNA reads as TGTGCCAGCAGCCTTCCGGGACAACAAGCGGGTGGCTACACCTTC.

The chain joins TRBV5-4 to TRBJ1-2, with a weak D call TRBD1 (5 bases). Germline V gene lookup returns CDR1 SGHNT and CDR2 YYREEE (reference sequence). The CDR3 loop spans 14 amino acids. V was trimmed by 0 bases and J by 2 bases, leaving 8 bases between them. The CDR3: CASSLARENYGYTF. The CDR3 DNA follows: TGTGCCAGCAGCTTGGCCAGGGAAAACTATGGCTACACCTTC.

V and J are TRBV29-1 and TRBJ1-2; possible D gene TRBD1, 5 bases. Trimming removed 3 bases at V and 3 bases at J, with 11 bases between. Germline V gene sequence: CDR1 SQVTM, CDR2 ANQGSEA. This CDR3 is 13 amino acids long. CDR3 sequence: CSVEAGSYYGYTF. CDR3 nucleotides: TGCAGCGTTGAGGCAGGGAGCTACTATGGCTACACCTTC.

The chain is built from TRBV29-1 and TRBJ1-1, with 7 bases matching TRBD1. CDR3 length equals 12 residues. Per the germline V gene, CDR1 is SQVTM and CDR2 is ANQGSEA. J gave up 5 bases and V 5 bases, and 5 bases lay outside the gene matches. The CDR3 DNA sequence: TGCAGCGTTACGGAGGGGGCGACTGAAGCTTTCTTT. This encodes CSVTEGATEAFF.

The V gene is TRBV7-2, the J gene TRBJ2-1; 8 nucleotides align to TRBD2. Trimming removed 3 bases from V and 0 bases from J; junction bases left unmatched: 4. Germline V gene lookup returns CDR1 SGHTA and CDR2 FQGNSA. The CDR3 consists of 16 residues. This CDR3 reads CASSFLAGISYNEQFF. The CDR3 DNA reads as TGTGCCAGCAGCTTCTTAGCGGGGATCTCCTACAATGAGCAGTTCTTC.

This clonotype has a single count. This sequence joins TRBV20-1 and TRBJ1-6; a possible D gene is TRBD1 (5 bases). Germline V gene data show CDR1 as DFQATT and CDR2 as SNEGSKA (reference sequence). CDR3 length equals 14 residues. With 0 bases removed from V and 11 bases from J, the gap between germline ends came to 14 bases. CDR3 nucleotides: TGCAGTGCTAGAGACACTTTAGTGGGGCCACCCCTCCACTTT. It specifies CSARDTLVGPPLHF.

This clonotype appeared a single time. This chain joins TRBV9 and TRBJ2-2; 7 bases are a match to TRBD2. This CDR3 contains 15 residues. CDR1 and CDR2 (germline): SGDLS, YYNGEE. J was trimmed by 4 bases and V by 1 base; bases with no gene match: 4. The CDR3 DNA reads as TGTGCCAGCAGCGTAATCGGCGGGGGCACCGGGGAGCTGTTTTTT. Translation gives CASSVIGGGTGELFF.

The chain links TRBV9 to TRBJ1-1; possible D gene TRBD1, 5 bases. The CDR3 loop spans 14 amino acids. The V and J ends lost 4 bases and 1 base respectively, with 11 bases between them. CDR1 is SGDLS, CDR2 YYNGEE, per germline. The CDR3 nucleotides read TGTGCCAGCAGCCCCAGGGTAGGGAACACTGAAGCTTTCTTT. Encoded protein: CASSPRVGNTEAFF.

The chain uses TRBV12-3 or TRBV12-4 and TRBJ2-1, with D perhaps matching TRBD1 (7 bases). Trimming took 5 bases from V and 5 from J, leaving 16 bases between them. The length of the CDR3 is 15 residues. As DNA, the CDR3 is TGTGCCAGCAGTGTCAGACAGGGAGGCCACAATGAGCAGTTCTTC. It is translated as CASSVRQGGHNEQFF.

The chain combines TRBV29-1 with TRBJ2-1, with 10 bases fitting TRBD2. Trimming removed 4 bases from V and 0 bases from J; junction bases left unmatched: 6. Germline CDR1 and CDR2: SQVTM and ANQGSEA. The CDR3 extends over 16 amino acids. CDR3 protein: CSVVAGGPSSYNEQFF. CDR3 nucleotide sequence: TGCAGCGTTGTAGCGGGGGGCCCCAGCTCCTACAATGAGCAGTTCTTC.

The V and J genes are TRBV27 and TRBJ1-5, with 9 nucleotides matching TRBD1. There are 15 residues in the CDR3. J lost 3 bases, V lost 3 bases, and 3 bases had no gene match. Germline-derived CDR1 and CDR2 are MNHEY and SMNVEV (reference sequence). The CDR3 is CASSLGQGPNQPQHF. CDR3 in DNA: TGTGCCAGCAGTTTGGGACAGGGTCCCAATCAGCCCCAGCATTTT.

The chain links TRBV7-9 to TRBJ1-5; possibly TRBD1 for D (6 bases). This CDR3 has 16 residues. V was shortened by 5 bases and J by 1 base, with 15 bases between the two germline ends. CDR1 is SEHNR, CDR2 FQNEAQ, per germline (reference sequence). The CDR3 DNA reads as TGTGCCAGCAGCACCGAGCAGGGGTCGAGCAATCAGCCCCAGCATTTT. Protein: CASSTEQGSSNQPQHF.

This clonotype occurred once. V usage is TRBV20-1 and J usage is TRBJ2-5; D may be TRBD2 (6 bases). This CDR3 contains 13 residues. V was clipped by 6 bases and J by 5 bases, with 16 bases between them. Germline V gene data show CDR1 as DFQATT and CDR2 as SNEGSKA (reference sequence). As DNA, the CDR3 is TGCAGTGCCCCGACTAGTTTGGAGGAGACCCAGTACTTC. Translating it yields CSAPTSLEETQYF.

J is TRBJ1-1 and V is TRBV3-1; 9 bases are shared with TRBD1. The germline gives CDR1 LGHDT, CDR2 YNNKEL (reference sequence). J lost 10 bases, V lost 1 base, and 16 bases had no gene match. The CDR3 runs 17 residues. CDR3 bases: TGTGCCAGCAGCCAAGGGGGTACAGGGGGCCCACTCTCTCGAGCTTTCTTT. Amino acid sequence: CASSQGGTGGPLSRAFF.

DNA for the CDR3: TGCAGCTCCTTCCCGGGACAGGGCCATGGCTACACCTTC. Residues: CSSFPGQGHGYTF. The rearrangement links TRBV20-1 to TRBJ1-2; 9 bases are shared with TRBD1. Germline values: CDR1 DFQATT, CDR2 SNEGSKA (reference sequence). This CDR3 contains 13 residues.

In nucleotides, the CDR3 is TGTGCCAGCAGCCACCGCAAGACTAGCGGGGGGGACAATGAGCAGTTCTTC. Translation gives CASSHRKTSGGDNEQFF. The chain couples TRBV14 to TRBJ2-1; 14 bases align to TRBD2. The CDR3 extends over 17 amino acids. Germline CDR1 reads SGHDN; CDR2 reads FVKESK. The junction had 6 bases not matched to a gene; V was cut back by 3 bases and J by 5 bases.